These T cell receptor beta chains were read from a single sample in a study of T cells in Graves' hyperthyroidism and ophthalmopathy. MiXCR, run by TCRdb on the multiplex PCR reads, gives a single entry per CDR3 protein. The sample contains approximately 500,000 distinct CDR3 sequences, just over 45% of which appear only once. The sequencing input was peripheral blood or thyroid tissue (not recorded which). The receptors stem from a woman between 18 and 29 years old with Graves' hyperthyroidism. Each CDR3 is given with its conserved first and last residue. A D gene is named only where the DNA matches it firmly. Some rows mark clone size as missing; the rest say once, few, many or name a class of expanded clone.

clone size,D gene,J gene,V gene,CDR3 DNA,CDR3 protein
NA,NA,TRBJ1-3,TRBV2,TGTGCCAGCAACAGCGAGAGGTCTGGAAACACCATATATTTT,CASNSERSGNTIYF
many,TRBD2,TRBJ2-5,TRBV5-1,TGCGCCAGCAGCTTACTAGCGGGACTAGAGACCCAGTACTTC,CASSLLAGLETQYF
many,NA,TRBJ1-5,TRBV19,TGTGCCAGTAGTAGAGAGGGACATCGGAAAAATCAGCCCCAGCATTTT,CASSREGHRKNQPQHF
NA,TRBD1,TRBJ1-2,TRBV2,TGTGCCAGGGGACAGGGGGACAGGGTATACTATGGCTACACCTTC,CARGQGDRVYYGYTF
NA,TRBD2,TRBJ2-7,TRBV7-2,TGTGCCAGCAGTGGGGGAGGGGACTACGAGCAGTACTTC,CASSGGGDYEQYF
once,NA,TRBJ1-5,TRBV7-1,TGTGCCAGCAGCGCAGGGACATCATCTGGGCCCCAGCATTTT,CASSAGTSSGPQHF
few,TRBD2,TRBJ2-2,TRBV24-1,TGTGCCACCGGGTTGAGCGGGAATACCGGGGAGCTGTTTTTT,CATGLSGNTGELFF
many,NA,TRBJ1-2,TRBV19,TGTGCCAGTAGAAGGCCGGACAGTCTCTATGGCTACACCTTC,CASRRPDSLYGYTF
many,NA,TRBJ1-1,TRBV10-3,TGTGCCTCCCGGGAGGGGAAGACTGAAGCTTTCTTT,CASREGKTEAFF
NA,TRBD1,TRBJ1-4,TRBV23-1,TGCGCCAGCAGGCAACAGGGGGCAACTAATGAAAAACTGTTTTTT,CASRQQGATNEKLFF
NA,TRBD1,TRBJ2-2,TRBV20-1,TGCAGTGGGACAGGAGTGAACACCGGGGAGCTGTTTTTT,CSGTGVNTGELFF
many,TRBD1,TRBJ2-6,TRBV29-1,TGCAGCGTAAGGACAGGGGGCTCCGGGGCCAACGTCCTGACTTTC,CSVRTGGSGANVLTF
NA,TRBD1,TRBJ2-2,TRBV24-1,TGTGCCACCAGTGAGCCACAGGGGGCTAGGGAGCTGTTTTTT,CATSEPQGARELFF
NA,TRBD1,TRBJ2-6,TRBV29-1,TGCAGCGCTAGACAGGGGGGGCTCGGGGCCAACGTCCTGACTTTC,CSARQGGLGANVLTF
many,NA,TRBJ1-3,TRBV12-3/TRBV12-4,TGTGCCAGCAAGAGGGGGGCAGGTGGAAACACCATATATTTT,CASKRGAGGNTIYF
many,NA,TRBJ1-2,TRBV6-5,TGTGCCAGCAAAGGGGGATTCCCCAGCTATGGCTACACCTTC,CASKGGFPSYGYTF
NA,NA,TRBJ2-1,TRBV24-1,TGTGCCAGCAGAGGAAAAGAGCAGTTCTTC,CASRGKEQFF
many,NA,TRBJ1-1,TRBV20-1,TGCAGTGCTAGAGATTCGTACATGAACACTGAAGCTTTCTTT,CSARDSYMNTEAFF
many,NA,TRBJ1-1,TRBV11-3,TGTGCCAGCAGCTTAGATCTACGCGGTGAAGCTTTCTTT,CASSLDLRGEAFF
NA,NA,TRBJ1-6,TRBV2,TGTGCCAGCAGCTTTATACCCCTCCACTTT,CASSFIPLHF
once,NA,TRBJ1-1,TRBV10-3,TGTGCCATCAGTGAACTGGGCTCTAAAGCTTTCTTT,CAISELGSKAFF
few,NA,TRBJ1-2,TRBV7-2,TGTGCCAGCAGCGAGGGAACTCGGCAGGACTTCTATGGCTACACCTTC,CASSEGTRQDFYGYTF
NA,TRBD1,TRBJ1-6,TRBV20-1,TGCAGTGCTAGACGGGGACAGGGATGCCTCCACTTT,CSARRGQGCLHF
few,NA,TRBJ2-7,TRBV12-3/TRBV12-4,TGTGCCATCAGATCGGGAGACGAGCAGTACTTC,CAIRSGDEQYF
NA,TRBD1,TRBJ2-7,TRBV18,TGTGCCATGGCAGGGGGCAAAGGGGACTACGAGCAGTACTTC,CAMAGGKGDYEQYF
NA,TRBD1,TRBJ2-5,TRBV19,TGTGCCAGTAGGCCGGGACAGGGGATGTACTTC,CASRPGQGMYF
NA,TRBD1,TRBJ1-2,TRBV10-3,TGTGCCAGCAGACCCCCGGGACAGCACTATGGCTACACCTTC,CASRPPGQHYGYTF
many,NA,TRBJ2-6,TRBV4-1,TGCGCCAGCAGCCAAGATCTCCTGAAATCTGGGGCCAACGTCCTGACTTTC,CASSQDLLKSGANVLTF
many,TRBD1,TRBJ2-1,TRBV24-1,TGTGCCACCAGTGATTTGAACAGGGGGAATGAGCAGTTCTTC,CATSDLNRGNEQFF
NA,NA,TRBJ2-7,TRBV27,TGTGCCAGCAGTTCAGGGGACGTTCTCTACGAGCAGTACTTC,CASSSGDVLYEQYF
many,NA,TRBJ1-1,TRBV20-1,TGCAGTGCTAGAGCCGGCCGAAGGCCGAACACTGAAGCTTTCTTT,CSARAGRRPNTEAFF
many,NA,TRBJ1-6,TRBV7-2,TGTGCCAGCAGCTTAGAGGCATCCCCAAGGGGTTCACCCCTCCACTTT,CASSLEASPRGSPLHF
many,NA,TRBJ2-7,TRBV5-1,TGCGCCAGCGGCAGCTCCTACGAGCAGTACTTC,CASGSSYEQYF
few,NA,TRBJ2-7,TRBV24-1,TGTGCCACCCTTAGCGGAAGCTCCTACGAGCAGTACTTC,CATLSGSSYEQYF
many,NA,TRBJ1-1,TRBV28,TGTGCCAGCAGTCCCGTACAGGCGGGCACTGAAGCTTTCTTT,CASSPVQAGTEAFF
many,TRBD2,TRBJ2-7,TRBV29-1,TGCAGCGCCGCCGAGCGGGGGAGCTACGAGCAGTACTTC,CSAAERGSYEQYF
NA,NA,TRBJ1-5,TRBV20-1,TGCAGTGCTAGTGGGGCGCTTAGCAATCAGCCCCAGCATTTT,CSASGALSNQPQHF
NA,TRBD1,TRBJ1-6,TRBV15,TGTGCCACCAGCAGCCCCACCGGGACAGGGGATTCACCCCTCCACTTT,CATSSPTGTGDSPLHF
NA,NA,TRBJ2-2,TRBV10-3,TGTGCCACCCAAGGGACACCGCAGGTCGCCGGGGAGCTGTTTTTT,CATQGTPQVAGELFF
NA,TRBD1,TRBJ1-5,TRBV7-9,TGTGCCAGCAGCCGCACAGGGGACGAGCATTTT,CASSRTGDEHF
NA,NA,TRBJ2-2,TRBV7-6,TGTGCCAGCAGCGAAGTAACCAGGGAGCTGTTTTTT,CASSEVTRELFF
many,NA,TRBJ1-1,TRBV20-1,TGCAGTGCTAGAGATGTAGGCAGGAACACTGAAGCTTTCTTT,CSARDVGRNTEAFF
many,TRBD1,TRBJ1-2,TRBV12-3/TRBV12-4,TGTGCCAGCAGTTTAAACACAGGGGTTAACTATGGCTACACCTTC,CASSLNTGVNYGYTF
many,NA,TRBJ2-7,TRBV14,TGTGCCAGCAGCCACGGACGGATCTACGAGCAGTACTTC,CASSHGRIYEQYF